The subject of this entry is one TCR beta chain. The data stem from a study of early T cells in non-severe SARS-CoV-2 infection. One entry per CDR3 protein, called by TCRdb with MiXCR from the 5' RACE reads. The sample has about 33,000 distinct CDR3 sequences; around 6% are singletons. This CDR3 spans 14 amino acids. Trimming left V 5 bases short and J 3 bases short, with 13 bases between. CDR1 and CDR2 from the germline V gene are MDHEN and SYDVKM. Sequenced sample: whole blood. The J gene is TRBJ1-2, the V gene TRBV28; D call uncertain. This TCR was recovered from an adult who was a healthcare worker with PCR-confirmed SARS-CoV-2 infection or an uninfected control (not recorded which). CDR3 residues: CASSAVVQYYGYTF. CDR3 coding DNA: TGTGCCAGCAGTGCGGTGGTCCAGTACTATGGCTACACCTTC.